Presented here are 22 T cell receptor beta chains from one specimen sequenced in a study of T cells in Graves' hyperthyroidism and ophthalmopathy. It was RNA transcripts that yielded the amplified TCR beta CDR3 regions. An initial round of RT-PCR targeting the TCR CDR3 relied on the HTBI primer set. TCRdb processed the multiplex PCR reads anew with MiXCR; each CDR3 protein has one entry. The sample shows some 800,000 distinct CDR3 sequences, 38% of them seen only once. Sequencing was done on a sample of blood. Receptors were obtained from a man between 18 and 29 years old with Graves' hyperthyroidism.

As for this clonotype: At one boundary the junction diverges from the germline segment, which might be a read error. The V gene is TRBV7-2, the J gene TRBJ2-5; D might be TRBD1 or TRBD2, each matching 5 bases. The CDR3 loop spans 12 amino acids. Germline V CDR1 and CDR2: SGHTA, FQGNSA. The CDR3 bases are TGTGCCAGCACCTTAGGGGACGAGACCCAGTACTTC. Amino acids: CASTLGDETQYF.

This clonotype was seen a few times. This rearrangement joins TRBV12-3 or TRBV12-4 to TRBJ2-7, with D hard to call. Between the trimmed V and J ends, which lost 3 bases and 3 bases, there was a span of 9 bases. The CDR3 covers 13 residues. The CDR3 protein is CASSFTDFYEQYF. CDR3 nucleotide sequence: TGTGCCAGCAGTTTTACCGATTTCTACGAGCAGTACTTC.

A remark on this clonotype: This may come from a read error, since a much larger clone is one base off. The chain carries TRBV7-3 and TRBJ2-5; D ambiguous. Trimming took off 2 bases at V and 5 bases at J, with 12 bases between the two ends. Germline V gene sequence: CDR1 SGHTA, CDR2 FQGTGA. The CDR3 is 14 residues long. CDR3 nucleotide sequence: TGTGCCAGCAGCTTAGGGGTAGAGGTGGAGACCCAGTACTTC. Translated, it gives CASSLGVEVETQYF.

The sample holds many counts of this clonotype. CDR3 region: CSARDRQRGEETQYF. The CDR3 nucleotides are TGCAGTGCTAGAGATCGGCAGCGGGGGGAAGAGACCCAGTACTTC. This chain connects TRBV20-1 to TRBJ2-5, with 9 bases identical to TRBD2. The CDR3 length is 15 residues. Trimming removed 0 bases from V and 3 bases from J; junction bases left unmatched: 5. The germline gives CDR1 DFQATT, CDR2 SNEGSKA (reference sequence).

The chain combines TRBV12-3 or TRBV12-4 with TRBJ2-7, with D unclear. Trimming shortened V by 1 base and J by 2 bases, and 9 bases separated the two germline ends. The CDR3 totals 14 residues. The CDR3 reads CASSLVRLPYEQYF. The CDR3 DNA reads TGTGCCAGCAGTTTAGTAAGGCTTCCCTACGAGCAGTACTTC.

This clonotype was observed a handful of times. The germline gene is not matched at one end of the junction; a read error may be the cause. The V and J genes are TRBV10-3 and TRBJ2-7; D is unresolved. Germline V gene data show CDR1 as ENHRY and CDR2 as SYGVKD. The CDR3 loop spans 15 amino acids. DNA of the CDR3: TGTGCCAGCAGTGCCCGACAATGGTCAGACTACGAGCAGTACTTC. Protein sequence: CASSARQWSDYEQYF.

This clonotype was observed at least ten times. This sequence joins TRBV15 and TRBJ2-7; D may be TRBD2 (6 bases). The germline V and J ends were trimmed by 5 bases and 2 bases, with 10 bases remaining between them. The CDR3 loop spans 13 amino acids. CDR1 and CDR2 from the germline V gene are LNHNV and YYDKDF (reference sequence). This chain's CDR3 is CATSPTGAYEQYF. As DNA, the CDR3 is TGTGCCACCAGCCCTACGGGAGCCTACGAGCAGTACTTC. The full variable domain, in which reference TRBV15 and TRBJ2-7 provide the parts outside the CDR3, is DAMVIQNPRYQVTQFGKPVTLSCSQTLNHNVMYWYQQKSSQAPKLLFHYYDKDFNNEADTPDNFQSRRPNTSFCFLDIRSPGLGDTAMYLCATSPTGAYEQYFGPGTRLTVT.

The chain joins TRBV2 to TRBJ1-2, with 11 bases fitting TRBD1. The CDR3 runs 13 residues. From germline, CDR1 is SNHLY and CDR2 FYNNEI. Unmatched junction bases numbered 4, after V lost 10 bases and J lost 3 bases. In nucleotides, the CDR3 is TGTGCCACACGGACAGGGGGCGACTATGGCTACACCTTC. Protein sequence: CATRTGGDYGYTF. Full variable domain (outside the CDR3, taken from reference TRBV2 and TRBJ1-2): EPEVTQTPSHQVTQMGQEVILRCVPISNHLYFYWYRQILGQKVEFLVSFYNNEISEKSEIFDDQFSVERPDGSNFTLKIRSTKLEDSAMYFCATRTGGDYGYTFGSGTRLTVV.

The sample holds one count of this clonotype. This chain uses TRBV7-4 with TRBJ1-1, with TRBD1 matching over 7 bases. Germline V CDR1 and CDR2: SGHVT, SQSDAQ. The trim removed 5 bases at V and 0 bases at J, leaving 6 bases unmatched. The CDR3 has 15 residues. The CDR3 here is CASSRARGLNTEAFF. The DNA of the CDR3 is TGTGCCAGCAGCCGAGCCAGGGGGTTGAACACTGAAGCTTTCTTT.

This clonotype was seen a few times. The genes are TRBV7-9 and TRBJ1-4, with a weak D call TRBD1 (6 bases). V lost 1 base, J lost 8 bases, and 17 bases lay in between. Germline V CDR1 and CDR2: SEHNR, FQNEAQ (reference sequence). CDR3 length: 16 residues. The CDR3 loop reads CASSLGDPRQGEKLFF. CDR3 DNA sequence: TGTGCCAGCAGCTTAGGAGACCCGAGGCAGGGGGAAAAACTGTTTTTT.

The V and J genes are TRBV5-1 and TRBJ2-1; 8 bases map to TRBD2. The germline V gene encodes CDR1 SGHRS and CDR2 YFSETQ. This CDR3 contains 15 residues. The trim removed 0 bases at V and 7 bases at J, leaving 6 bases unmatched. CDR3 loop: CASSLATGGPNEQFF. Written as DNA, the CDR3 is TGCGCCAGCAGCTTGGCCACGGGAGGGCCAAATGAGCAGTTCTTC.

Comments on this clonotype: It may be a read error: a sequence one base away is much more abundant. The chain combines TRBV11-1 with TRBJ2-5; D may match TRBD1 or TRBD2 (5 bases each). Germline CDR1 is SGHAT and CDR2 is FQDESV (reference sequence). The CDR3 has 15 amino acids. Written as DNA, the CDR3 is TGTCCCAGCAGCTTAGGGGCGGGCGTCTTGGAGACCCAGTACTTC. Translation gives CPSSLGAGVLETQYF. Full variable domain (missing parts from reference TRBV11-1 and TRBJ2-5): EAEVAQSPRYKITEKSQAVAFWCDPISGHATLYWYRQILGQGPELLVQFQDESVVDDSQLPKDRFSAERLKGVDSTLKIQPAELGDSAMYLCPSSLGAGVLETQYFGPGTRLLVL.

The CDR3, as DNA: TGTGCCATCAGCCCCGGGACACCCTATGGCTACACCTTC. Translation gives CAISPGTPYGYTF. J is TRBJ1-2 and V is TRBV6-6; maybe TRBD1 (6 bases). CDR3 length: 13 residues. Deletions cut 10 bases from V and 4 bases from J, with 16 bases between. Germline assignment: CDR1 MNHNY and CDR2 SVGAGI (reference sequence).

This clonotype has just a few counts. The V and J genes are TRBV29-1 and TRBJ2-3; unclear D gene. Trimming removed 0 bases from V and 0 bases from J, with 13 bases in between. Germline V lookup: CDR1 SQVTM, CDR2 ANQGSEA. The CDR3 spans 16 residues. Here the CDR3 DNA reads TGCAGCGTTGAAGATCAGCAGACCGCTAGCACAGATACGCAGTATTTT. This encodes CSVEDQQTASTDTQYF.

This clonotype was found many times. The rearrangement uses TRBV29-1 and TRBJ1-2, with 7 nucleotides matching TRBD1. With 3 bases clipped from V and 2 bases from J, the junction kept 6 bases outside the gene matches. Germline assignment: CDR1 SQVTM and CDR2 ANQGSEA. The CDR3 extends over 14 amino acids. The CDR3 reads CSVDGQDLNYGYTF. CDR3 nucleotide sequence: TGCAGCGTTGATGGACAGGACTTAAACTATGGCTACACCTTC.

There are many counts of this clonotype. The chain couples TRBV7-9 to TRBJ1-1; D is undetermined. CDR3 size: 17 residues. Trimming shortened V by 3 bases and J by 0 bases, and 17 bases separated the two germline ends. From germline, CDR1 is SEHNR and CDR2 FQNEAQ (reference sequence). The CDR3 DNA is TGTGCCAGCAGCTTTTTCGGCGTATCAGGAGTGAACACTGAAGCTTTCTTT. Residues: CASSFFGVSGVNTEAFF.

The chain carries TRBV14 and TRBJ2-7; tentatively, D is TRBD2 (5 bases). V gave up 2 bases and J gave up 6 bases, with 5 bases separating them. Germline-derived CDR1 and CDR2 are SGHDN and FVKESK. CDR3 length: 11 residues. In DNA, the CDR3 is TGTGCCAGCAGCCAACTAGCCGAGCAGTACTTC. It specifies CASSQLAEQYF.

This CDR3 reads CSVEKVVGGGTEAFF. The CDR3 coding sequence is TGCAGCGTTGAAAAGGTCGTAGGGGGTGGCACTGAAGCTTTCTTT. The chain is built from TRBV29-1 and TRBJ1-1, with D maybe TRBD1 (6 bases). CDR1 and CDR2 from the germline V gene are SQVTM and ANQGSEA. The V end lost 2 bases, the J end lost 4 bases, and 17 bases lay between the germline ends. CDR3 length: 15 residues.

This chain connects TRBV29-1 to TRBJ1-1; 9 nucleotides align to TRBD1. Germline V CDR1 and CDR2: SQVTM, ANQGSEA. Trimming at V came to 7 bases and at J to 5 bases, leaving 8 bases not matched to a gene. The CDR3 is 13 residues long. The chain's CDR3 is CSAGTGRGTEAFF. The CDR3, as DNA: TGCAGCGCTGGGACAGGGCGCGGGACTGAAGCTTTCTTT.

Only a few counts were recorded for this clonotype. V usage is TRBV24-1 and J usage is TRBJ1-2; D remains unclear. Germline V CDR1 and CDR2: KGHDR, SFDVKD. CDR3 length: 13 residues. The germline V and J ends were trimmed by 4 bases and 6 bases, with 11 bases remaining between them. The DNA of the CDR3 is TGTGCCACCAGTGAGCCTTTCGACCATGGCTACACCTTC. Translated: CATSEPFDHGYTF.

This clonotype showed up just once. Germline is not matched at one junction end, which may reflect a read error. The chain's CDR3 is CATSDDRGPTYEQYF. CDR3 coding DNA: TGTGCCACCAGTGATGATCGGGGGCCCACCTACGAGCAGTACTTC. V is TRBV10-3 and J is TRBJ2-7; either TRBD1 or TRBD2 may fit D (6 bases each). The CDR3 consists of 15 residues. Germline lookup yields CDR1 ENHRY and CDR2 SYGVKD.

A few counts support this clonotype. The V and J genes are TRBV6-5 and TRBJ2-7; 12 nucleotides match TRBD2. Germline CDR1 reads MNHEY; CDR2 reads SVGAGI. The ends lost 8 bases at V and 7 bases at J; junction bases unmatched: 12. This CDR3 comprises 15 residues. CDR3 loop: CASVNLAGGPWEQYF. In DNA, the CDR3 is TGTGCCAGCGTAAACCTAGCGGGAGGGCCTTGGGAGCAGTACTTC.